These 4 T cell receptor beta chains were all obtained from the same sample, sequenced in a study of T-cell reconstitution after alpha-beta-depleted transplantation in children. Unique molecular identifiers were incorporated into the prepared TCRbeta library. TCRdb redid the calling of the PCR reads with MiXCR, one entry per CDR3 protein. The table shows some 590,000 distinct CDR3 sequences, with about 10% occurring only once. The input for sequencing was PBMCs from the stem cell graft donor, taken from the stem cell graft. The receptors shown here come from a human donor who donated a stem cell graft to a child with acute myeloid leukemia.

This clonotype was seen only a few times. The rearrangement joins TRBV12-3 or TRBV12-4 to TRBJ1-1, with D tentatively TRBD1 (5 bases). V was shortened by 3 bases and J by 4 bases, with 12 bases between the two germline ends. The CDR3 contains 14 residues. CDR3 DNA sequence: TGTGCCAGCAGTTTGTCCGGGGCACTCACTGAAGCTTTCTTT. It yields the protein CASSLSGALTEAFF.

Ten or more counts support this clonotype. CDR3 amino acids: CSARGLAGAYEQFF. CDR3 DNA sequence: TGCAGCGCCCGGGGACTAGCGGGAGCGTATGAGCAGTTCTTC. The chain links TRBV29-1 to TRBJ2-1; 14 nucleotides align to TRBD2. V dropped 7 bases and J dropped 8; count of bases not matched to a gene: 7. The germline gives CDR1 SQVTM, CDR2 ANQGSEA. CDR3 length: 14 amino acids.

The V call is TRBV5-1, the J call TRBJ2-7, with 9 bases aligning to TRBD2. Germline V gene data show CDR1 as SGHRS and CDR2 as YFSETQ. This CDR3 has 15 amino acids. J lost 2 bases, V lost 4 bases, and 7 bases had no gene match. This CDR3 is CASSLSGRGTYEQYF. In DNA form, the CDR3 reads TGCGCCAGCAGCCTTAGCGGGAGAGGGACCTACGAGCAGTACTTC.

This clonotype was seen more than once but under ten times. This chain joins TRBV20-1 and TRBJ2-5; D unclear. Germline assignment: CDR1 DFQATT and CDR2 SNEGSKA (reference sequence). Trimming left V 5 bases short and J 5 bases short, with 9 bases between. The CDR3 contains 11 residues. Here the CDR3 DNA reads TGCAGTGCTGGGCTGGGGGAGACCCAGTACTTC. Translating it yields CSAGLGETQYF.